This T cell receptor (beta chain) comes out of a study of blood T cell repertoires in COVID-19 (TCRdb year 2020). Turning to the overall study: Samples from collaborators originated in the United States, Italy and Spain and spanned both the acute and convalescent phases of COVID-19. The material from the prospective study consisted of cDNA or gDNA derived from T cells, B-cell-depleted T cells, or PBMCs. Subjects who had been exposed to COVID-19, were actively infected with it, or had recovered from it provided the deeply sampled blood TCRbeta repertoires that made up the dataset. The repertoires were made available in a free public database intended to serve as a resource for research on the immune response to SARS-CoV-2. Samples were obtained from the ongoing ImmuneRACE study (first 160 participants) and from 1,000 to 1,500 subjects provided by 6 global collaborators. Sample metadata almost always included a de-identified subject ID, COVID-19 status, age in years and sex. Where available, HLA class I and class II types were taken from metadata supplied by the sample provider and were not determined by assay-based typing.

CDR1 is given as ENHRY and CDR2 as SYGVKD, both from the germline V gene. The trim is 0 bases for V and 5 bases for J, with a gap of 11 bases between the germline ends. The CDR3 covers 15 residues, taking in both the cysteine and the phenylalanine. Only the CDR3 portion is preserved as DNA: 45 bases, with reading frame beginning at the first base. Summary of the overall study and its limitations: Clinical and demographic metadata were provided uncurated, with the amount varying by source and participant.

To note about this clone: No cognate antigen has been identified for it. Base-call qualities are not available, and no considerably larger clone is one nucleotide away.

Each collaborating institution followed its own protocols to collect whole blood in K2EDTA tubes. Collaborator samples were shipped for TCRbeta analysis as frozen whole blood, isolated PBMCs, or DNA extracted from either sample type. TCRbeta CDR3 regions were amplified from genomic DNA using the immunoSEQ Assay, a bias-controlled multiplex PCR. Per the source publication's procedure: The number of nucleated cells in each sample was estimated from the amplification of reference gene primers within the assay. Sequence reads were collapsed and filtered to measure the absolute abundance of every unique TCRbeta CDR3 rearrangement. For each sample, productive Simpson clonality was calculated by taking the square root of Simpson's diversity index across productive rearrangements. TCRdb retrieved this table from immuneACCESS and kept in-frame rearrangements only. Not all clones are present; in checked studies, unresolved V genes account for under half, and no reason is known for the remainder. The DNA gave D and trimming, while V, J and clone size come from that table. Counted in this sample were about 110,000 clones; roughly 84% of them appeared once. Of the sample, approximately 7% falls within the top ten clones.

Here the chain combines TRBV10-3 and TRBJ1-5, with no reliable assignment of the D segment. The source of this sequence is a woman aged 45-60 years with acute or convalescent COVID-19. Sequencing used peripheral blood. The CDR3 reads as follows: CAISESRGRDQPQHF. The DNA sequence is given as TGTGCCATCAGTGAGTCGAGAGGTCGGGATCAGCCCCAGCATTTT.